The source of this TCR beta chain is a study of blood T cell repertoires in COVID-19. Background on the study: Acute and convalescent COVID-19 samples came from the United States, Italy and Spain.

Study processing details: Researchers report that nucleated cell counts were estimated from reference gene primer amplification. Clones were read by immunoSEQ multiplex PCR, and TCRdb kept only the in-frame ones, dropping some. The V and J calls and the clone size are those of that table, but D and trimming were determined from the DNA. The sample shows about 240,000 clones, roughly 83% of them seen only once. The clonotype was recovered from an elderly woman with acute or convalescent COVID-19. Sequenced input: peripheral blood.

The DNA for the CDR3 is TGCGCCAGCAGCCTAGACAGGGGATTATCCACTGAAGCTTTCTTT. This translates into CASSLDRGLSTEAFF. V usage is TRBV5-1 and J usage is TRBJ1-1; 8 bases match TRBD1. Germline-derived CDR1 and CDR2 are SGHRS and YFSETQ. J gave up 4 bases and V 4 bases, and 9 bases lay outside the gene matches. The CDR3 spans 15 residues. The complete variable domain, with remaining parts taken from reference TRBV5-1 and TRBJ1-1, reads KAGVTQTPRYLIKTRGQQVTLSCSPISGHRSVSWYQQTPGQGLQFLFEYFSETQRNKGNFPGRFSGRQFSNSRSEMNVSTLELGDSALYLCASSLDRGLSTEAFFGQGTRLTVV.